Listed below are T cell receptor beta chains from one sample, sequenced in a study of cytomegalovirus exposure and HLA in healthy donors. The data were produced by immunoSEQ multiplex PCR, yet TCRdb's version contains in-frame clones alone and is incomplete. This table holds approximately 69,000 clones, about 66% found once. Sequenced input: PBMCs. These receptors were obtained from a man aged 35 to 55 in good health and CMV-seropositive. CDR3s include the opening cysteine and the closing phenylalanine or tryptophan. A D gene is named only where the DNA matches it firmly. A row's size may be missing; if present it is once, few, many or a size class.

clone size | J gene | D gene | V gene | CDR3 DNA | CDR3 protein
once | TRBJ1-4 | - | TRBV2 | TGTGCCAGCACCGGGCAGAGGGTTAATGAAAAACTGTTTTTT | CASTGQRVNEKLFF
- | TRBJ2-2 | - | TRBV23-1 | TGCGCCAGCTCTCCGGGGTCCTTAGGCGGGGAGCTGTTTTTT | CASSPGSLGGELFF
- | TRBJ1-4 | TRBD1 | TRBV5-3 | TGTGCCAGAAGCTTGGGACAGGGGAATGAAAAACTGTTTTTT | CARSLGQGNEKLFF
- | TRBJ1-2 | TRBD1 | TRBV29-1 | TGCAGCGTTGCCCCGGGGACAGGGTCTGGCTACACCTTC | CSVAPGTGSGYTF
few | TRBJ1-2 | - | TRBV4-1 | TGCGCCAGCAGCCAAGATGGAGGTCTCTATGGCTACACCTTC | CASSQDGGLYGYTF
- | TRBJ1-5 | - | TRBV5-5 | TGTGCCAGCAGGAGGGAGCTGGGCAATCAGCCCCAGCATTTT | CASRRELGNQPQHF
- | TRBJ1-5 | TRBD1 | TRBV2 | TGTGCCAGCAGTCCGACAGGGGCAAATCAGCCCCAGCATTTT | CASSPTGANQPQHF
few | TRBJ2-5 | - | TRBV19 | TGTGCCAGTAGAGACAGACCCTTCCTCCAAGAGACCCAGTACTTC | CASRDRPFLQETQYF
- | TRBJ2-2 | - | TRBV4-1 | TGCGCCAGCAGCTTCCGGGACACGGTGTCTCTGTCGAACACCGGGGAGCTGTTTTTT | CASSFRDTVSLSNTGELFF
- | TRBJ2-3 | - | TRBV7-2 | TGTGCCAGCAGCCCCACAGGACAGTTGACAGATACGCAGTATTTT | CASSPTGQLTDTQYF
few | TRBJ2-7 | TRBD1 | TRBV10-3 | TGTGCCATCACCTCCGGACAGGGGGCTTACGAGCAGTACTTC | CAITSGQGAYEQYF
once | TRBJ2-1 | TRBD2 | TRBV9 | TGTGCCAGCAGCGTTTCTAGCGGGGGGGCCAGCTCCTACAATGAGCAGTTCTTC | CASSVSSGGASSYNEQFF
- | TRBJ1-3 | TRBD1 | TRBV6-5 | TGTGCCAGCAGGCGACAGGGGGGGATAGGAAACACCATATATTTT | CASRRQGGIGNTIYF
- | TRBJ2-3 | - | TRBV9 | TGTGCCAGCAGCGTAACAGCAGATACGCAGTATTTT | CASSVTADTQYF
- | TRBJ1-4 | TRBD1 | TRBV2 | TGTGCCAGCAGTGACGGGACAGGGGGCAGAAAACTGTTTTTT | CASSDGTGGRKLFF
- | TRBJ2-1 | - | TRBV9 | TGTGCCAGCAGCGTTCCAGGGTACAATGAGCAGTTCTTC | CASSVPGYNEQFF
few | TRBJ2-7 | - | TRBV5-4 | TGTGCCAGCAGCGCCAAGGGCGGGGCCTACGAGCAGTACTTC | CASSAKGGAYEQYF
- | TRBJ2-1 | TRBD2 | TRBV5-7 | TGTGCCAGCAGCTTGACTAGCGGGGGAGAATACAATGAGCAGTTCTTC | CASSLTSGGEYNEQFF
- | TRBJ1-1 | - | TRBV30 | TGTGCCGGAGGCCTCATAGGGAACACTGAAGCTTTCTTT | CAGGLIGNTEAFF
once | TRBJ1-1 | TRBD1 | TRBV28 | TGTGCCAGCAGTACAGGACAGGGTGGGATGAACACTGAAGCTTTCTTT | CASSTGQGGMNTEAFF
- | TRBJ2-1 | - | TRBV7-8 | TGTGCCAGCAGCAGCAACAATGAGCAGTTCTTC | CASSSNNEQFF
once | TRBJ1-4 | - | TRBV28 | TGTGCCAGCAGTTTCGGATATGGGCGTGAAAAACTGTTTTTT | CASSFGYGREKLFF
- | TRBJ1-5 | - | TRBV4-1 | TGCGCCAGCAGCCTAGGCGGGGGACGGGGCAATCAGCCCCAGCATTTT | CASSLGGGRGNQPQHF
- | TRBJ1-4 | - | TRBV2 | TGTGCCAGCACCTCACTGGAGGAAAAACTGTTTTTT | CASTSLEEKLFF